This T cell receptor beta chain originates from a study of T cell changes during pregnancy in multiple sclerosis. The protocol was immunoSEQ multiplex PCR, while the TCRdb copy is restricted to in-frame clones and leaves out a portion. The sample includes tens of thousands of clones, 90% of them seen just once. Here the sequenced sample was peripheral blood, taken in the first trimester of pregnancy. This clonotype originated in a female donor in good health, enrolled as a control in a pregnancy study.

CDR3 sequence: CASSLVIQGAYGYTF. CDR3 in DNA: TGTGCCAGCAGCTTGGTGATACAGGGGGCGTATGGCTACACCTTC. The rearrangement joins TRBV5-5 to TRBJ1-2; 9 bases line up with TRBD1. The junction had 5 bases not matched to a gene; V was cut back by 0 bases and J by 5 bases. The germline V gene has CDR1 SGHKS and CDR2 YYEKEE (reference sequence). The CDR3 has 15 amino acids.